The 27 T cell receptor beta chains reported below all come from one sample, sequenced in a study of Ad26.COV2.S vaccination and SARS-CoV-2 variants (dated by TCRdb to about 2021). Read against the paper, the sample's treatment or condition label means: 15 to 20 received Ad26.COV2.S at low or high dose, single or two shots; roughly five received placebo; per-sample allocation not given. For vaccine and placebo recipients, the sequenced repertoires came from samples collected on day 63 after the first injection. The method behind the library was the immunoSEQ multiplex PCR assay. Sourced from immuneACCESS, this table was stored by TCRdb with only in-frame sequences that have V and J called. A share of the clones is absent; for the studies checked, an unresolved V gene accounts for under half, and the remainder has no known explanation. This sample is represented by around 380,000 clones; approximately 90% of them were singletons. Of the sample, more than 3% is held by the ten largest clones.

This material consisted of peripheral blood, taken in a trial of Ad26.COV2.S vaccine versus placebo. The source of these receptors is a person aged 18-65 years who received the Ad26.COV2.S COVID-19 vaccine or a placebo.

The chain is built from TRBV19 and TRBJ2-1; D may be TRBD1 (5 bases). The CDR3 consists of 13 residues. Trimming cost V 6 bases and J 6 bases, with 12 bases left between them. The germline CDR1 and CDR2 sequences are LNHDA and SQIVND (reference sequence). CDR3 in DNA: TGTGCCAGTAGCTCCCTACAGGTCAATGAGCAGTTCTTC. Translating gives CASSSLQVNEQFF.

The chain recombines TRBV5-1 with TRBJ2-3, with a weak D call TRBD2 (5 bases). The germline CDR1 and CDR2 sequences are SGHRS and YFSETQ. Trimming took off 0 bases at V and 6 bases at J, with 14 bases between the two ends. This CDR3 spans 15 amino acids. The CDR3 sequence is CASSLERTSADTQYF. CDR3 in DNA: TGCGCCAGCAGCTTGGAGAGAACTAGTGCTGATACGCAGTATTTT.

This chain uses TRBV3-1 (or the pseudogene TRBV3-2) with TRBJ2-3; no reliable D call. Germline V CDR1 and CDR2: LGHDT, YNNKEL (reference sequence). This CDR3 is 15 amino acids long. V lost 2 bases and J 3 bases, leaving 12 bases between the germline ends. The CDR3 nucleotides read TGTGCCAGCAGCCAACGGTGGCGCGAAACAGATACGCAGTATTTT. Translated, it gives CASSQRWRETDTQYF.

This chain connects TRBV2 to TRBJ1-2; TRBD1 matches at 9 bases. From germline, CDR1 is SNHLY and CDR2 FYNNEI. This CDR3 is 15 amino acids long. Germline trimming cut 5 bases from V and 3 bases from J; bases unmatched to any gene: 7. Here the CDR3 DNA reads TGTGCCAGCAGTAATCCGGGACAGGGAGACTATGGCTACACCTTC. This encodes CASSNPGQGDYGYTF.

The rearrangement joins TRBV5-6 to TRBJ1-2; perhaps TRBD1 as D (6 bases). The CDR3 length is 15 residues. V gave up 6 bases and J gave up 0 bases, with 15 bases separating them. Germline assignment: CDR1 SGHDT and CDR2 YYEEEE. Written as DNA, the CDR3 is TGTGCCAGCAACCTCAGGGGCCCCACTAACTATGGCTACACCTTC. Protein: CASNLRGPTNYGYTF.

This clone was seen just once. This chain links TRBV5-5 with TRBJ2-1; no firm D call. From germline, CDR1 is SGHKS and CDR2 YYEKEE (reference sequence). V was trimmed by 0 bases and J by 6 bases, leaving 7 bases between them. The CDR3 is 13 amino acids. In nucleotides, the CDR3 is TGTGCCAGCAGCTTGGCCCCCAGCAATGAGCAGTTCTTC. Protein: CASSLAPSNEQFF.

DNA for the CDR3: TGTGCCAGCAGTGAACAAGGTGAAGATACGCAGTATTTT. As protein: CASSEQGEDTQYF. The V and J genes are TRBV2 and TRBJ2-3; unclear D gene. The CDR3 loop spans 13 amino acids. The germline V gene has CDR1 SNHLY and CDR2 FYNNEI. Trimming cost V 2 bases and J 5 bases, with 8 bases left between them.

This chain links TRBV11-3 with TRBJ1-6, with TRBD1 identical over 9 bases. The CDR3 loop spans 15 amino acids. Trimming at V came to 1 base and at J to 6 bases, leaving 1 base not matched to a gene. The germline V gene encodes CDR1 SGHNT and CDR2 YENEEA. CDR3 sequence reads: CASSLGTGVNSPLHF. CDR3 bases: TGTGCCAGCAGCTTAGGGACAGGGGTTAATTCACCCCTCCACTTT.

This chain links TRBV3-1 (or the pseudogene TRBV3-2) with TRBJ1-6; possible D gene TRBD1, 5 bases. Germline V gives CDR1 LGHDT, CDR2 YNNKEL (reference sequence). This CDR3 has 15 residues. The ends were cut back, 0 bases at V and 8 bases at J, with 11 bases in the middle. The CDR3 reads CASSQDGGVDSPLHF. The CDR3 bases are TGTGCCAGCAGCCAAGATGGAGGGGTGGATTCACCCCTCCACTTT.

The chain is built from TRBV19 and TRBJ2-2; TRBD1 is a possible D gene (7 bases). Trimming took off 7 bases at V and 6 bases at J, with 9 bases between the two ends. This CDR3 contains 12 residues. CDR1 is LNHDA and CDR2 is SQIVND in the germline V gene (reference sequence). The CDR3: CASTRGAGELFF. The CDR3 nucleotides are TGTGCCAGTACCAGGGGGGCCGGGGAGCTGTTTTTT.

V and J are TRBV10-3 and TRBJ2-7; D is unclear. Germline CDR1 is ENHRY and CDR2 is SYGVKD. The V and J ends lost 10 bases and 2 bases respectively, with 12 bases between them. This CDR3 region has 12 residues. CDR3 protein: CATRAETYEQYF. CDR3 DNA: TGTGCCACCCGGGCAGAAACCTACGAGCAGTACTTC.

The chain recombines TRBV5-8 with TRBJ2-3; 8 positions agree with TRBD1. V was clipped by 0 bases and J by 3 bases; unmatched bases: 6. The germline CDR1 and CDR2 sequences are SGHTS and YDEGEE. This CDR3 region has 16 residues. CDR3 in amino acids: CASSLGDRGGTDTQYF. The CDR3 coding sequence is TGTGCCAGCAGCTTGGGTGACAGGGGTGGGACAGATACGCAGTATTTT. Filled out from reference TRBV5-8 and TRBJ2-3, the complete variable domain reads EAGVTQSPTHLIKTRGQQATLRCSPISGHTSVYWYQQALGLGLQFLLWYDEGEERNRGNFPPRFSGRQFPNYSSELNVNALELEDSALYLCASSLGDRGGTDTQYFGPGTRLTVL.

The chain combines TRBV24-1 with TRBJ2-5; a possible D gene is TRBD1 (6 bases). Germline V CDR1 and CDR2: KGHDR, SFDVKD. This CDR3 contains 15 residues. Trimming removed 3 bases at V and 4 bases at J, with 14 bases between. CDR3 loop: CATSDTGQLVETQYF. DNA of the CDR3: TGTGCCACCAGTGATACCGGACAGTTGGTAGAGACCCAGTACTTC.

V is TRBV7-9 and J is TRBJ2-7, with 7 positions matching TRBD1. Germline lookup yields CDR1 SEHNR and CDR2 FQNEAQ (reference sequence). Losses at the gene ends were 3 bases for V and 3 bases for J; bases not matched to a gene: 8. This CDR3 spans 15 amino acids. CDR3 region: CASSFYLRGNYEQYF. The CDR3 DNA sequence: TGTGCCAGCAGCTTCTACCTCAGGGGGAACTACGAGCAGTACTTC.

CDR3 nucleotides: TGTGCCAGCAGAAGGGAATCGGGGACAGGGGGCAATCAGCCCCAGCATTTT. Protein product: CASRRESGTGGNQPQHF. V gene TRBV27 combines with J gene TRBJ1-5, with TRBD1 matching 10 bases. With V trimmed by 6 bases and J by 2 bases, 10 bases remained unmatched. The CDR3 contains 17 residues. The germline CDR1 and CDR2 sequences are MNHEY and SMNVEV (reference sequence).

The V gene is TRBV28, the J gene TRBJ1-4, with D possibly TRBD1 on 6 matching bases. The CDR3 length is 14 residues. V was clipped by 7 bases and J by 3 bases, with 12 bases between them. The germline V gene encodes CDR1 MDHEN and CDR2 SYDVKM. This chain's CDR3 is CASNGQRANEKLFF. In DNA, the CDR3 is TGTGCCAGCAATGGACAGAGAGCTAATGAAAAACTGTTTTTT.

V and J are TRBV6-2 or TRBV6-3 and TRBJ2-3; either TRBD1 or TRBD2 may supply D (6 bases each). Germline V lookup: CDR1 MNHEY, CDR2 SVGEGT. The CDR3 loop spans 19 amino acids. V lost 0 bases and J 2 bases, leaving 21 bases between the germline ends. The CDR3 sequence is CASSYSIWSRGGLTDTQYF. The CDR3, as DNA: TGTGCCAGCAGTTACTCGATATGGTCACGAGGGGGACTCACAGATACGCAGTATTTT.

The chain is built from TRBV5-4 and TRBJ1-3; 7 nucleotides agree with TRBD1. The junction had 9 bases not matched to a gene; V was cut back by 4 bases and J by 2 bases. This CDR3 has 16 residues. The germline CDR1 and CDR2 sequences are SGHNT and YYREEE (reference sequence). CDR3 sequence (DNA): TGTGCCAGCAGCCCGGACAGGCCAGGGGCTGGAAACACCATATATTTT. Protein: CASSPDRPGAGNTIYF.

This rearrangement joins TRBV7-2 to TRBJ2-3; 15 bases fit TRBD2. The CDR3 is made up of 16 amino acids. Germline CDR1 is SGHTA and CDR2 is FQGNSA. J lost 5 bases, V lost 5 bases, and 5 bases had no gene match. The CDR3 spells CASSPGLAGGGDTQYF. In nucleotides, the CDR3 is TGTGCCAGCAGCCCCGGACTAGCGGGGGGGGGAGATACGCAGTATTTT. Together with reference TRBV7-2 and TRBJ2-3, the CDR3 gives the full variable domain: GAGVSQSPSNKVTEKGKDVELRCDPISGHTALYWYRQSLGQGLEFLIYFQGNSAPDKSGLPSDRFSAERTGGSVSTLTIQRTQQEDSAVYLCASSPGLAGGGDTQYFGPGTRLTVL.

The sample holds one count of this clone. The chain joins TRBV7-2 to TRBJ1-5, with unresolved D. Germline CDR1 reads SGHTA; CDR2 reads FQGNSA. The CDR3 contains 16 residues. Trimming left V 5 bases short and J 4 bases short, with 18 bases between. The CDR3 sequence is CASSPNGVAKNQPQHF. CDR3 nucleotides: TGTGCCAGCAGCCCAAACGGGGTCGCTAAAAATCAGCCCCAGCATTTT. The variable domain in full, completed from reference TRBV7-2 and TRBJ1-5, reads GAGVSQSPSNKVTEKGKDVELRCDPISGHTALYWYRQSLGQGLEFLIYFQGNSAPDKSGLPSDRFSAERTGGSVSTLTIQRTQQEDSAVYLCASSPNGVAKNQPQHFGDGTRLSIL.

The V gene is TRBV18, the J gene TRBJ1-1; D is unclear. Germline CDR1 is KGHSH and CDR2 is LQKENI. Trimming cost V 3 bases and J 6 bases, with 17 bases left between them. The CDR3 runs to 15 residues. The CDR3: CASSPEGRPRAEAFF. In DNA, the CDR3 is TGTGCCAGCTCACCCGAGGGCAGGCCGAGGGCTGAAGCTTTCTTT.

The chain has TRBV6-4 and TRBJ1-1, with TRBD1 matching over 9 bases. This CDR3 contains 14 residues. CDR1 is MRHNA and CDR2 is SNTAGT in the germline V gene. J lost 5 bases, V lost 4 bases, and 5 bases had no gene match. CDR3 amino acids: CASSATGGGTEAFF. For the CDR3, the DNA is TGTGCCAGCAGTGCTACAGGGGGCGGAACTGAAGCTTTCTTT.

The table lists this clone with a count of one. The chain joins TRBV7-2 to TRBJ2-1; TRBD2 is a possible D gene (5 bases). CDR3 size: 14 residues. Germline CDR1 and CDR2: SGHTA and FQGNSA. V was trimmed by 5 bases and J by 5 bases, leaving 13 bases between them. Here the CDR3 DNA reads TGTGCCAGCAGCATACCCCGGGAAGACAATGAGCAGTTCTTC. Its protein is CASSIPREDNEQFF.

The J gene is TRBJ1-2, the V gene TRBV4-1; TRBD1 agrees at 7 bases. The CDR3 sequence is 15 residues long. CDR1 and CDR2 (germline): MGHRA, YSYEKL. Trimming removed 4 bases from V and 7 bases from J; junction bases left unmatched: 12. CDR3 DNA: TGCGCCAGCAGCCTCACTCCACACAGGGGAGGTGGCTACACCTTC. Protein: CASSLTPHRGGGYTF.

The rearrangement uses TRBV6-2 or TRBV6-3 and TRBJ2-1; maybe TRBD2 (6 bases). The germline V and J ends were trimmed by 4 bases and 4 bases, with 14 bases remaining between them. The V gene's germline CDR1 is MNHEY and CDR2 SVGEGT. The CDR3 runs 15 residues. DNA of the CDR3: TGTGCCAGCAGTTCGGCGGGGTTCGGTTACAATGAGCAGTTCTTC. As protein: CASSSAGFGYNEQFF.

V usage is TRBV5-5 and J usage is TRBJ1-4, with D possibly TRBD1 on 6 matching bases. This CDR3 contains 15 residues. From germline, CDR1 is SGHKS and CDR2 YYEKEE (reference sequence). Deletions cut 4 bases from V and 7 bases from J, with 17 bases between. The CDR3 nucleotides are TGTGCCAGCAGCACCCCGGGTAGGGGGACTGAAAAACTGTTTTTT. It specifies CASSTPGRGTEKLFF.

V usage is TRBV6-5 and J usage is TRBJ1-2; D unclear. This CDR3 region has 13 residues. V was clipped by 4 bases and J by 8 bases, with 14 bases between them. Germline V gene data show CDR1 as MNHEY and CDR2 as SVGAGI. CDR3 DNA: TGTGCCAGCAGTTTAGGTCTGATTAACGGCTACACCTTC. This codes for CASSLGLINGYTF.